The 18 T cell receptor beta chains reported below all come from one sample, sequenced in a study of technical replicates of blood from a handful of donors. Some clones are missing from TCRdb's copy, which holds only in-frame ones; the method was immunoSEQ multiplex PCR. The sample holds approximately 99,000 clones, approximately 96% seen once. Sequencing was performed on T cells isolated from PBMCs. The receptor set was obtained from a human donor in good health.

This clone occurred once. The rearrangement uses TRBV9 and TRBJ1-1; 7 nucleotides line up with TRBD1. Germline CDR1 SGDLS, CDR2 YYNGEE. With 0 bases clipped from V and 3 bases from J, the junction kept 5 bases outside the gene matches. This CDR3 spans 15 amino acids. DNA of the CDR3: TGTGCCAGCAGCGTAGGCGGCAGGGGGGACACTGAAGCTTTCTTT. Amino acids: CASSVGGRGDTEAFF.

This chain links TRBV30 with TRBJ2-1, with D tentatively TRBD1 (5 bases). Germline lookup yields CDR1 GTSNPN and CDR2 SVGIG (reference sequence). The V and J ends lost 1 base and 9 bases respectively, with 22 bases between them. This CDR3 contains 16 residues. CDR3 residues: CAWSASRQGRHTEQFF. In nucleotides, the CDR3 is TGTGCCTGGAGTGCCAGTCGGCAGGGTAGACACACTGAGCAGTTCTTC.

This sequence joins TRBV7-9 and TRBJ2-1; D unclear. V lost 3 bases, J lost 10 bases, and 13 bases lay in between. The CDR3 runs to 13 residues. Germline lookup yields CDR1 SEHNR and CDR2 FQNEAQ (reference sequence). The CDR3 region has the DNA TGTGCCAGCAGCTTTTCGGCGGCGGAGGAGCAGTTCTTC. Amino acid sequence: CASSFSAAEEQFF.

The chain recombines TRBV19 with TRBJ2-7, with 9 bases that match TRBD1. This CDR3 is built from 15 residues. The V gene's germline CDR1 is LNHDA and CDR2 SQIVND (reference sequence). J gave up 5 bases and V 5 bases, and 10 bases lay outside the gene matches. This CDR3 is CASSVYETGGHEQYF. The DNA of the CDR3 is TGTGCCAGTAGTGTGTACGAGACAGGGGGTCACGAGCAGTACTTC.

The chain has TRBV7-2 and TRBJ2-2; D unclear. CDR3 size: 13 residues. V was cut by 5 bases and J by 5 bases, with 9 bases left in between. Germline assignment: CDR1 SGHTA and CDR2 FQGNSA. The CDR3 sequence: CASSPSSTGELFF. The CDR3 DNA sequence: TGTGCCAGCAGCCCCTCCAGTACCGGGGAGCTGTTTTTT.

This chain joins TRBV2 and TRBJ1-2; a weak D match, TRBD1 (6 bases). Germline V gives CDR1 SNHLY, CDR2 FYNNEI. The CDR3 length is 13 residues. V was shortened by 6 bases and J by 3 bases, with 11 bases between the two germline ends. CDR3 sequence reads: CASSLRTDYGYTF. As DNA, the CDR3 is TGTGCCAGCAGCCTTAGGACAGACTATGGCTACACCTTC.

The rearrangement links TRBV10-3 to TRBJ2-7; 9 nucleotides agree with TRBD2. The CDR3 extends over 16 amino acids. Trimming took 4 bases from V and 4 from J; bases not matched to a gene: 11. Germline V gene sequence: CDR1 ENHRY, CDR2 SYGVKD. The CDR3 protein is CAISALQREDQYEQYF. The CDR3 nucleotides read TGTGCCATCAGTGCCCTACAGCGGGAGGATCAATACGAGCAGTACTTC.

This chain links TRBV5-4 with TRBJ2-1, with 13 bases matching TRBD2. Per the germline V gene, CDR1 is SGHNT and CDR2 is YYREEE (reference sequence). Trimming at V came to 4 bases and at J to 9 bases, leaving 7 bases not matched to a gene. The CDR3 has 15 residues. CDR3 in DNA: TGTGCCAGCAGCGCCGGACTAGCGGGAGTAGGTGAGCAGTTCTTC. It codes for CASSAGLAGVGEQFF.

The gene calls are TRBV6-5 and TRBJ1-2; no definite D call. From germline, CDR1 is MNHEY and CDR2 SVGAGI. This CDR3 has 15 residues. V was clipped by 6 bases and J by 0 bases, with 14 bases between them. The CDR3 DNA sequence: TGTGCCAGCAGCCAACCCGGAGGGTCTAACTATGGCTACACCTTC. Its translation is CASSQPGGSNYGYTF.

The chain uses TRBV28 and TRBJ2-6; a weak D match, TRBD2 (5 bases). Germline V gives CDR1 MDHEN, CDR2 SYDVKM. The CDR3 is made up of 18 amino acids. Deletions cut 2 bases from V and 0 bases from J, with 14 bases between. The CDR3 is CASSLSLGDLSGANVLTF. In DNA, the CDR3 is TGTGCCAGCAGTTTAAGTCTGGGAGACCTCTCTGGGGCCAACGTCCTGACTTTC.

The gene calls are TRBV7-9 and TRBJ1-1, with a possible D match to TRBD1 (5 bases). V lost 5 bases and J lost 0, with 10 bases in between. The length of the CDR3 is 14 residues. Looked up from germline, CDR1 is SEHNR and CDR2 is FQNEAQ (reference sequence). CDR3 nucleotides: TGTGCCAGCAGCCGGGACTCAGTGAACACTGAAGCTTTCTTT. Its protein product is CASSRDSVNTEAFF. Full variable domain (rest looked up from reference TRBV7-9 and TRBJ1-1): DTGVSQNPRHKITKRGQNVTFRCDPISEHNRLYWYRQTLGQGPEFLTYFQNEAQLEKSRLLSDRFSAERPKGSFSTLEIQRTEQGDSAMYLCASSRDSVNTEAFFGQGTRLTVV.

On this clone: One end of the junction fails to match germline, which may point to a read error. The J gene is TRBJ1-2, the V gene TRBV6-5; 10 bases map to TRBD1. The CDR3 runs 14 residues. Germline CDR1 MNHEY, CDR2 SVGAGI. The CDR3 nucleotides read TGTGCCGGCAGTTTAGGACAGGGGGGATATGGCTACACCTTC. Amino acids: CAGSLGQGGYGYTF.

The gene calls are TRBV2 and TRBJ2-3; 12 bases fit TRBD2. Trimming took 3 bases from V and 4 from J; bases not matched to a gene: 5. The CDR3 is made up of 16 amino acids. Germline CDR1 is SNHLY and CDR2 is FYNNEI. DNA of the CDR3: TGTGCCAGCAGTGACCCCCGGACTAGCGGGGCAGATACGCAGTATTTT. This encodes CASSDPRTSGADTQYF.

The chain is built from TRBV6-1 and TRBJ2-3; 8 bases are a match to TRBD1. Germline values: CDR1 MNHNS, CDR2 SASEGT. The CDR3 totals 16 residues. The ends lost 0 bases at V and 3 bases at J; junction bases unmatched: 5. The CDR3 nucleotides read TGTGCCAGCAGTGAAGCTCTTACAGGGGGGACAGATACGCAGTATTTT. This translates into CASSEALTGGTDTQYF.

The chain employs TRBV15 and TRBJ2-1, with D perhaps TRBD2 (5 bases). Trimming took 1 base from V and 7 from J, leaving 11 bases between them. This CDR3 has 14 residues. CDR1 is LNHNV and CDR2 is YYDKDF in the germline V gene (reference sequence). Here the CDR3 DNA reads TGTGCCACCAGCAGAGGGGCAGGAGGTAATGAGCAGTTCTTC. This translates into CATSRGAGGNEQFF. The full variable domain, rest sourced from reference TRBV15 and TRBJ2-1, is DAMVIQNPRYQVTQFGKPVTLSCSQTLNHNVMYWYQQKSSQAPKLLFHYYDKDFNNEADTPDNFQSRRPNTSFCFLDIRSPGLGDTAMYLCATSRGAGGNEQFFGPGTRLTVL.

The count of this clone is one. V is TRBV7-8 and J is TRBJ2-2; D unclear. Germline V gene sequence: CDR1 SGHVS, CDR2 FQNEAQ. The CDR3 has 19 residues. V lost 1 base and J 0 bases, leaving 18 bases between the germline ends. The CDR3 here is CASSLDRGLSSPNTGELFF. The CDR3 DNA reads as TGTGCCAGCAGCTTAGACCGTGGTTTAAGCTCACCGAACACCGGGGAGCTGTTTTTT.

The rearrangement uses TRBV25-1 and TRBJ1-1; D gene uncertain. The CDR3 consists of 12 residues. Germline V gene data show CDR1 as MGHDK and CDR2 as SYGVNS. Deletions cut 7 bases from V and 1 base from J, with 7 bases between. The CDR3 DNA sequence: TGTGCCAGCAAAAGCCCGAACACTGAAGCTTTCTTT. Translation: CASKSPNTEAFF.

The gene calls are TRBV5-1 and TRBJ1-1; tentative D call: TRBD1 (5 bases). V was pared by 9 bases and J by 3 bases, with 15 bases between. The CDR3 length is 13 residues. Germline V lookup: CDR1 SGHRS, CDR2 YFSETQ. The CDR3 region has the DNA TGCGCCAACCTTCAGGGATGGGACACTGAAGCTTTCTTT. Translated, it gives CANLQGWDTEAFF.